These 27 T cell receptor beta chains were all obtained from the same sample, sequenced in a study of blood T cell repertoires in COVID-19. This table comes from immunoSEQ multiplex PCR, and its TCRdb copy is limited to in-frame clones, with some not included. The sample shows fewer than 250,000 clones, roughly four fifths of them seen only once. Sequencing was done on a sample of peripheral blood. The receptors derive from a woman in her seventies with acute or convalescent COVID-19.

The rearrangement joins TRBV5-6 to TRBJ1-1; D is perhaps TRBD1 (5 bases). Per germline, CDR1 SGHDT and CDR2 YYEEEE. The ends were cut back, 4 bases at V and 0 bases at J, with 7 bases in the middle. CDR3 size: 13 residues. CDR3 sequence (DNA): TGTGCCAGCAGCCGACAGTTGAACACTGAAGCTTTCTTT. The encoded protein is CASSRQLNTEAFF.

V and J are TRBV4-3 and TRBJ1-1; TRBD1 matches 9 bases. Germline CDR1 reads LGHNA; CDR2 reads YSLEER. V gave up 5 bases and J gave up 1 base; unmatched junction bases: 2. This CDR3 spans 14 amino acids. DNA for the CDR3: TGCGCCAGCAGCAACAGGGGGCGGAACACTGAAGCTTTCTTT. Translation gives CASSNRGRNTEAFF.

The chain uses TRBV5-1 and TRBJ1-2; TRBD1 aligns across 10 bases. With 4 bases clipped from V and 4 bases from J, the junction kept 4 bases outside the gene matches. Germline CDR1 is SGHRS and CDR2 is YFSETQ. CDR3 length equals 14 residues. The DNA of the CDR3 is TGCGCCAGCAGCACGGGACAGGGGCTCTATGGCTACACCTTC. This codes for CASSTGQGLYGYTF.

This clone was recorded a few times. The gene calls are TRBV7-9 and TRBJ1-1; TRBD1 matches 7 bases. From germline, CDR1 is SEHNR and CDR2 FQNEAQ (reference sequence). This CDR3 contains 15 residues. V dropped 1 base and J dropped 0; count of bases not matched to a gene: 2. The DNA for the CDR3 is TGTGCCAGCAGCTTAGTAGGGGGCATGAACACTGAAGCTTTCTTT. It specifies CASSLVGGMNTEAFF.

There are a few counts of this clone. The chain joins TRBV5-1 to TRBJ1-2; D is undetermined. The germline gives CDR1 SGHRS, CDR2 YFSETQ. Trimming took off 1 base at V and 1 base at J, with 8 bases between the two ends. The CDR3 is 14 residues long. The CDR3 reads CASSLTLNNYGYTF. Written as DNA, the CDR3 is TGCGCCAGCAGCTTGACCCTAAATAACTATGGCTACACCTTC.

The genes are TRBV6-1 and TRBJ1-5; unclear D gene. Germline V gene sequence: CDR1 MNHNS, CDR2 SASEGT. The CDR3 loop spans 15 amino acids. V lost 0 bases to trimming and J lost 6 bases, with 12 bases between them. The CDR3 spells CASSEALMGGQPQHF. The CDR3 coding sequence is TGTGCCAGCAGTGAAGCGCTTATGGGAGGTCAGCCCCAGCATTTT.

The rearrangement joins TRBV7-9 to TRBJ2-7; tentatively, D is TRBD2 (5 bases). The ends were cut back, 2 bases at V and 6 bases at J, with 14 bases in the middle. Germline assignment: CDR1 SEHNR and CDR2 FQNEAQ (reference sequence). The CDR3 spans 14 residues. This CDR3 is CASSLLSTAGEQYF. The CDR3 region has the DNA TGTGCCAGCAGCTTACTAAGCACGGCGGGCGAGCAGTACTTC.

This chain joins TRBV19 and TRBJ1-3, with D possibly TRBD1 on 6 matching bases. This CDR3 spans 16 amino acids. The germline V and J ends were trimmed by 3 bases and 1 base, with 13 bases remaining between them. The germline V gene has CDR1 LNHDA and CDR2 SQIVND (reference sequence). This CDR3 reads CASSIRQDRSGNTIYF. The CDR3 DNA reads TGTGCCAGTAGTATCCGACAGGACAGATCTGGAAACACCATATATTTT. Together with reference TRBV19 and TRBJ1-3, the CDR3 gives the full variable domain: DGGITQSPKYLFRKEGQNVTLSCEQNLNHDAMYWYRQDPGQGLRLIYYSQIVNDFQKGDIAEGYSVSREKKESFPLTVTSAQKNPTAFYLCASSIRQDRSGNTIYFGEGSWLTVV.

This clone came up once. The chain links TRBV5-6 to TRBJ1-2; possibly TRBD1 for D (6 bases). Per germline, CDR1 SGHDT and CDR2 YYEEEE. Trimming shortened V by 4 bases and J by 4 bases, and 14 bases separated the two germline ends. The CDR3 length is 14 residues. The CDR3 protein is CASSRQDGTYGYTF. CDR3 nucleotides: TGTGCCAGCAGCAGACAGGATGGGACCTATGGCTACACCTTC.

The chain combines TRBV6-5 with TRBJ1-3, with D possibly TRBD1 on 6 matching bases. CDR1 and CDR2 (germline): MNHEY, SVGAGI. Trimming shortened V by 2 bases and J by 4 bases, and 15 bases separated the two germline ends. This CDR3 spans 16 amino acids. CDR3 protein: CASSYNNQGRGNTIYF. The CDR3 DNA reads TGTGCCAGCAGTTACAATAACCAGGGGAGAGGAAACACCATATATTTT.

The chain uses TRBV5-1 and TRBJ1-1; 7 positions agree with TRBD1. With V trimmed by 4 bases and J by 0 bases, 9 bases remained unmatched. Germline CDR1 and CDR2: SGHRS and YFSETQ. This CDR3 comprises 16 residues. CDR3: CASSPTTGSVNTEAFF. The CDR3 DNA follows: TGCGCCAGCAGCCCTACGACAGGGTCGGTGAACACTGAAGCTTTCTTT.

The chain carries TRBV3-1 (or the pseudogene TRBV3-2) and TRBJ1-3, with D possibly TRBD1 on 6 matching bases. This CDR3 contains 15 residues. Germline assignment: CDR1 LGHDT and CDR2 YNNKEL (reference sequence). Trimming shortened V by 5 bases and J by 0 bases, and 11 bases separated the two germline ends. In DNA form, the CDR3 reads TGTGCCAGCAGCGCCACAGGGATCTCTGGAAACACCATATATTTT. Translated, it gives CASSATGISGNTIYF.

This chain joins TRBV7-2 and TRBJ2-7, with D unclear. V lost 0 bases and J 0 bases, leaving 3 bases between the germline ends. Germline V lookup: CDR1 SGHTA, CDR2 FQGNSA. The CDR3 is 13 amino acids. The CDR3 DNA reads as TGTGCCAGCAGCTTAGCTAGCTCCTACGAGCAGTACTTC. Its protein product is CASSLASSYEQYF.

The chain carries TRBV7-2 and TRBJ1-5; D possibly corresponds to TRBD1 (6 bases). The CDR3 has 16 residues. CDR1 and CDR2 from the germline V gene are SGHTA and FQGNSA. The V end was cut by 3 bases, the J end by 1 base, with 13 bases between. CDR3 amino acids: CASSFLGGLSNQPQHF. The CDR3 DNA reads as TGTGCCAGCAGCTTCCTAGGGGGATTAAGCAATCAGCCCCAGCATTTT.

This clone was observed a single time. The chain couples TRBV29-1 to TRBJ1-2; 9 nucleotides line up with TRBD1. This CDR3 is 13 amino acids long. Germline-derived CDR1 and CDR2 are SQVTM and ANQGSEA. V trimming: 4 bases; J trimming: 8 bases; junction bases outside the gene matches: 8. The CDR3 DNA follows: TGCAGCGTTGTAGGGGGACAGGGCCCGGGCTACACCTTC. Translated, it gives CSVVGGQGPGYTF.

The chain carries TRBV5-4 and TRBJ1-6; D ambiguous. This CDR3 comprises 16 residues. The germline CDR1 and CDR2 sequences are SGHNT and YYREEE (reference sequence). Trimming took 0 bases from V and 8 from J, leaving 15 bases between them. Here the CDR3 reads CASSLEAGITHSPLHF. The DNA for the CDR3 is TGTGCCAGCAGCTTGGAAGCGGGGATTACCCATTCACCCCTCCACTTT.

This clone came up a few times. The chain couples TRBV12-3 or TRBV12-4 to TRBJ1-2; unclear D gene. There are 12 residues in the CDR3. Trimming shortened V by 8 bases and J by 3 bases, and 10 bases separated the two germline ends. The CDR3 nucleotides are TGTGCCAGCGGTAGCGTCTACTATGGCTACACCTTC. As protein: CASGSVYYGYTF.

The chain joins TRBV7-2 to TRBJ1-2; perhaps TRBD1 as D (6 bases). This CDR3 comprises 16 residues. Per germline, CDR1 SGHTA and CDR2 FQGNSA. Trimming shortened V by 5 bases and J by 8 bases, and 24 bases separated the two germline ends. Here the CDR3 reads CASSPYRDRQRGGYTF. CDR3 nucleotides: TGTGCCAGCAGCCCGTACCGCGACAGGCAGAGAGGGGGCTACACCTTC.

The V and J genes are TRBV7-8 and TRBJ1-5; a possible D gene is TRBD1 (5 bases). Trimming removed 4 bases from V and 0 bases from J, with 16 bases in between. There are 17 residues in the CDR3. Germline V lookup: CDR1 SGHVS, CDR2 FQNEAQ. The CDR3 sequence is CASSSPLGQYSNQPQHF. The CDR3 DNA is TGTGCCAGCAGCTCTCCGCTGGGGCAGTATAGCAATCAGCCCCAGCATTTT.

V and J are TRBV18 and TRBJ1-2; 9 bases fit TRBD1. The trim removed 5 bases at V and 1 base at J, leaving 2 bases unmatched. Germline V gene sequence: CDR1 KGHSH, CDR2 LQKENI. The length of the CDR3 is 14 residues. The DNA of the CDR3 is TGTGCCAGCTCAAGGACAGGGGTTAACTATGGCTACACCTTC. Translating gives CASSRTGVNYGYTF.

The gene calls are TRBV27 and TRBJ1-2; the D is unclear. The CDR3 runs to 15 residues. Looked up from germline, CDR1 is MNHEY and CDR2 is SMNVEV (reference sequence). V lost 5 bases and J lost 1, with 14 bases in between. The chain's CDR3 is CASSARGSFNYGYTF. CDR3 coding DNA: TGTGCCAGCAGTGCGCGGGGTTCCTTTAACTATGGCTACACCTTC.

A single count supports this clone. This chain joins TRBV7-8 and TRBJ1-5; D ambiguous. V was trimmed by 0 bases and J by 1 base, leaving 13 bases between them. This CDR3 is 17 amino acids long. The germline gives CDR1 SGHVS, CDR2 FQNEAQ. CDR3: CASSLALSVASNQPQHF. CDR3 DNA sequence: TGTGCCAGCAGCTTAGCGTTAAGCGTGGCCAGCAATCAGCCCCAGCATTTT.

The chain is built from TRBV19 and TRBJ2-2; D unclear. Per the germline V gene, CDR1 is LNHDA and CDR2 is SQIVND (reference sequence). This CDR3 region has 15 residues. Trimming shortened V by 0 bases and J by 7 bases, and 12 bases separated the two germline ends. The CDR3 region has the DNA TGTGCCAGTAGTATAGATGTGGCTGGCGGCGGGGAGCTGTTTTTT. Protein: CASSIDVAGGGELFF.

CDR3: CASKTTSGGELFF. The DNA for the CDR3 is TGTGCCAGCAAAACAACTTCGGGCGGGGAGCTGTTTTTT. The chain combines TRBV2 with TRBJ2-2; no definite D call. Germline lookup yields CDR1 SNHLY and CDR2 FYNNEI. Trimming removed 7 bases at V and 7 bases at J, with 13 bases between. This CDR3 contains 13 residues.

This chain joins TRBV5-1 and TRBJ2-3, with 7 bases aligning to TRBD1. Germline V gives CDR1 SGHRS, CDR2 YFSETQ. CDR3 length equals 15 residues. With V trimmed by 0 bases and J by 5 bases, 6 bases remained unmatched. Here the CDR3 reads CASSLGSRDRDTQYF. CDR3 bases: TGCGCCAGCAGCTTGGGGTCTAGGGACAGAGATACGCAGTATTTT.

The chain combines TRBV3-1 (or the pseudogene TRBV3-2) with TRBJ1-6; weak D call: TRBD1 (5 bases). The length of the CDR3 is 14 residues. The germline gives CDR1 LGHDT, CDR2 YNNKEL (reference sequence). Trimming took 4 bases from V and 10 from J, leaving 14 bases between them. This chain's CDR3 is CASSPQGRGSPLHF. DNA of the CDR3: TGTGCCAGCAGCCCGCAGGGAAGAGGATCACCCCTCCACTTT.

The chain uses TRBV19 and TRBJ1-2; 9 bases fit TRBD1. The V segment lost 3 bases and the J segment 2 bases; nucleotides outside the gene matches: 4. Per the germline V gene, CDR1 is LNHDA and CDR2 is SQIVND (reference sequence). CDR3 size: 15 residues. In nucleotides, the CDR3 is TGTGCCAGTAGTATCTTTGGACAGGGGAACTATGGCTACACCTTC. It specifies CASSIFGQGNYGYTF.